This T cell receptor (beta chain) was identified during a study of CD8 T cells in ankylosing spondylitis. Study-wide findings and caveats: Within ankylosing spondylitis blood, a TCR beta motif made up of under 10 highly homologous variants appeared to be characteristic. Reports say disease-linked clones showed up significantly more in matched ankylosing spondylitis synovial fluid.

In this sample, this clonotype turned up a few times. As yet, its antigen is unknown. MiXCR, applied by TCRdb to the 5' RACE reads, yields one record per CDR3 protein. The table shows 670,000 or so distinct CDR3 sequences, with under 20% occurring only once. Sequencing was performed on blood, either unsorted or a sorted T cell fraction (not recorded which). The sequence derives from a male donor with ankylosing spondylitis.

CDR3 DNA: TGTGCCAGCAGCTTAGCTCTCCGGGCCTTGGATAGGGAGGCAGATACGCAGTATTTT. Encoded protein: CASSLALRALDREADTQYF. This chain links TRBV7-8 with TRBJ2-3; D perhaps matches TRBD2 (6 bases). The CDR3 is 19 amino acids. V lost 0 bases, J lost 4 bases, and 23 bases lay in between. The germline V gene encodes CDR1 SGHVS and CDR2 FQNEAQ.